Below are 25 T cell receptor beta chains sequenced from a single sample in a study of human T cells and chemical hapten exposure. Time point specified: patch test 1, 2 weeks after DPC sensitization. Treatment defined: therapeutic diphenylcyclopropenone sensitization with weekly scalp DPC. TCRdb reprocessed the RACE reads via MiXCR and lists one record per CDR3 protein. This table holds 180,000 or so distinct CDR3 sequences, roughly 15% found once. The source was whole blood, collected in connection with sensitization to the hapten diphenylcyclopropenone (DPC). These receptors all stem from a woman aged 30 to 39 with alopecia areata. Some clones in this sample may be carry-over from other donors' samples.

The chain carries TRBV7-8 and TRBJ2-5; a possible D gene is TRBD1 (6 bases). V was shortened by 3 bases and J by 5 bases, with 13 bases between the two germline ends. Germline V CDR1 and CDR2: SGHVS, FQNEAQ. This CDR3 contains 14 residues. As DNA, the CDR3 is TGTGCCAGCAGCTTTCCAGGGGTTGTGGAGACCCAGTACTTC. Its protein is CASSFPGVVETQYF. The full variable domain, with the rest looked up from reference TRBV7-8 and TRBJ2-5, is GAGVSQSPRYKVAKRGQDVALRCDPISGHVSLFWYQQALGQGPEFLTYFQNEAQLDKSGLPSDRFFAERPEGSVSTLKIQRTQQEDSAVYLCASSFPGVVETQYFGPGTRLLVL.

The chain is built from TRBV29-1 and TRBJ2-5, with 7 positions matching TRBD1. The CDR3 loop spans 15 amino acids. With 6 bases clipped from V and 0 bases from J, the junction kept 10 bases outside the gene matches. CDR1 SQVTM and CDR2 ANQGSEA come from the germline V gene. The CDR3 region is CSVLGTATYQETQYF. CDR3 DNA sequence: TGCAGCGTCTTGGGGACAGCAACCTACCAAGAGACCCAGTACTTC.

This clonotype has a handful of counts. The chain combines TRBV30 with TRBJ1-5, with D possibly TRBD1 on 5 matching bases. V lost 7 bases to trimming and J lost 0 bases, with 13 bases between them. Germline-derived CDR1 and CDR2 are GTSNPN and SVGIG (reference sequence). This CDR3 has 14 amino acids. CDR3 nucleotide sequence: TGTGCCTACGCACAGGTTTATAGCAATCAGCCCCAGCATTTT. Translation: CAYAQVYSNQPQHF.

This clonotype occurred a few times. This chain joins TRBV2 and TRBJ2-5; D unclear. The germline CDR1 and CDR2 sequences are SNHLY and FYNNEI. The CDR3 has 12 amino acids. With 3 bases removed from V and 4 bases from J, the gap between germline ends came to 6 bases. The CDR3 DNA follows: TGTGCCAGCAGTGATTACAGAGAGACCCAGTACTTC. Its translation is CASSDYRETQYF.

In its sample, this clonotype was seen a few times. The chain has TRBV20-1 and TRBJ1-5; D is possibly TRBD1 (6 bases). CDR3 size: 13 residues. The V and J ends lost 5 bases and 3 bases respectively, with 11 bases between them. Looked up from germline, CDR1 is DFQATT and CDR2 is SNEGSKA (reference sequence). In DNA form, the CDR3 reads TGCAGTGCTGCGGGGGGCCTCAATCAGCCCCAGCATTTT. Amino acids: CSAAGGLNQPQHF.

This clonotype turned up a few times. This rearrangement joins TRBV20-1 to TRBJ1-1; D call uncertain. V was trimmed by 0 bases and J by 4 bases, leaving 9 bases between them. Germline V gives CDR1 DFQATT, CDR2 SNEGSKA (reference sequence). The CDR3 has 13 amino acids. As DNA, the CDR3 is TGCAGTGCTAGAGACCTCTATGGCACTGAAGCTTTCTTT. Amino acid sequence: CSARDLYGTEAFF.

This clonotype was counted many times. This rearrangement joins TRBV7-3 to TRBJ2-6, with D uncertain. The length of the CDR3 is 13 residues. Trimming left V 2 bases short and J 3 bases short, with 2 bases between. Germline V gene lookup returns CDR1 SGHTA and CDR2 FQGTGA. The CDR3 coding sequence is TGTGCCAGCAGCTTAGGTGGGGCCAACGTCCTGACTTTC. Encoded protein: CASSLGGANVLTF.

This clonotype has a count of ten or more. The rearrangement joins TRBV4-3 to TRBJ1-4; 7 nucleotides agree with TRBD1. The germline CDR1 and CDR2 sequences are LGHNA and YSLEER. J lost 7 bases, V lost 0 bases, and 5 bases had no gene match. This CDR3 has 15 residues. The chain's CDR3 is CASSQDTGAREKLFF. CDR3 bases: TGCGCCAGCAGCCAAGATACAGGGGCTCGTGAAAAACTGTTTTTT.

This chain joins TRBV6-2 or TRBV6-3 and TRBJ1-5; D is undetermined. The germline V gene has CDR1 MNHEY and CDR2 SVGEGT. CDR3 length: 15 amino acids. The ends were cut back, 2 bases at V and 4 bases at J, with 12 bases in the middle. Here the CDR3 reads CASSYIDGFNQPQHF. The CDR3 nucleotides are TGTGCCAGCAGTTACATCGACGGATTTAATCAGCCCCAGCATTTT.

This clonotype has at least ten counts. The V and J genes are TRBV2 and TRBJ1-1; 8 nucleotides match TRBD1. The germline CDR1 and CDR2 sequences are SNHLY and FYNNEI. The V segment lost 6 bases and the J segment 0 bases; nucleotides outside the gene matches: 6. The CDR3 is made up of 15 amino acids. The CDR3 bases are TGTGCCAGCAGCAGGACAGGGATTTTGAACACTGAAGCTTTCTTT. Translating gives CASSRTGILNTEAFF.

This clonotype was detected many times. The chain employs TRBV20-1 and TRBJ2-1; 7 bases are a match to TRBD2. Germline CDR1 is DFQATT and CDR2 is SNEGSKA (reference sequence). Unmatched junction bases numbered 6, after V lost 7 bases and J lost 3 bases. This CDR3 spans 13 amino acids. This CDR3 reads CSVPRGSYNEQFF. Written as DNA, the CDR3 is TGCAGTGTTCCGCGGGGGAGCTACAATGAGCAGTTCTTC.

The chain combines TRBV19 with TRBJ1-2, with 10 bases lining up with TRBD1. Trimming took 9 bases from V and 3 from J; bases not matched to a gene: 4. CDR3 length: 13 residues. CDR1 LNHDA and CDR2 SQIVND come from the germline V gene (reference sequence). This CDR3 is CASGQGEYYGYTF. The CDR3 DNA follows: TGTGCCAGCGGACAGGGGGAATACTATGGCTACACCTTC.

This rearrangement joins TRBV12-3 or TRBV12-4 to TRBJ1-6; tentative D call: TRBD1 (5 bases). The V end was cut by 6 bases, the J end by 4 bases, with 13 bases between. The CDR3 loop spans 15 amino acids. Written as DNA, the CDR3 is TGTGCCAGCAGGTCACAACAGGCTTATAATTCACCCCTCCACTTT. It translates to CASRSQQAYNSPLHF.

This clonotype was seen only a few times. This chain uses TRBV9 with TRBJ2-5; D might be TRBD2 (5 bases). Between the trimmed V and J ends, which lost 2 bases and 1 base, there was a span of 15 bases. CDR3 length: 16 amino acids. Germline V lookup: CDR1 SGDLS, CDR2 YYNGEE. DNA for the CDR3: TGTGCCAGCAGCGTTCGGGGATCTCGGAGCCAAGAGACCCAGTACTTC. Protein: CASSVRGSRSQETQYF.

At least ten counts were recorded for this clonotype. The chain links TRBV7-6 to TRBJ2-2, with 7 bases lining up with TRBD2. The CDR3 is 16 amino acids. Trimming took 5 bases from V and 0 from J; bases not matched to a gene: 6. Looked up from germline, CDR1 is SGHVS and CDR2 is FNYEAQ. The CDR3 DNA reads as TGTGCCAGCAGCCTAGGCCGGGGGGCGAACACCGGGGAGCTGTTTTTT. Translating it yields CASSLGRGANTGELFF.

This clonotype has a count of ten or more. The chain couples TRBV28 to TRBJ1-6, with no clear D. V was shortened by 4 bases and J by 7 bases, with 2 bases between the two germline ends. The germline gives CDR1 MDHEN, CDR2 SYDVKM. This CDR3 region has 11 residues. The CDR3 sequence: CASSSNSPLHF. The CDR3, as DNA: TGTGCCAGCAGTTCGAATTCACCCCTCCACTTT.

The chain is built from TRBV6-2 or TRBV6-3 and TRBJ1-4, with D maybe TRBD1 (5 bases). Germline loops: CDR1 MNHEY, CDR2 SVGEGT. Deletions cut 2 bases from V and 6 bases from J, with 13 bases between. This CDR3 has 15 amino acids. The CDR3 bases are TGTGCCAGCAGTTACGGTCCCGCCAGGGATGAAAAACTGTTTTTT. Translation: CASSYGPARDEKLFF.

This clonotype was detected only a few times. This chain joins TRBV20-1 and TRBJ2-5, with 9 bases identical to TRBD1. This CDR3 is built from 15 residues. V shed 5 bases, J shed 1 base, and the junction held 8 bases outside the gene matches. Germline V gives CDR1 DFQATT, CDR2 SNEGSKA (reference sequence). As DNA, the CDR3 is TGCAGTGCTGCGGACAGGGGAGGTGCCCAAGAGACCCAGTACTTC. This translates into CSAADRGGAQETQYF.

The rearrangement joins TRBV12-5 to TRBJ1-2, with D perhaps TRBD1 (6 bases). Per germline, CDR1 LGHNT and CDR2 FRNRAP. The CDR3 contains 12 residues. V dropped 7 bases and J dropped 7 bases, with 13 bases sitting between them. The DNA of the CDR3 is TGTGCTAGTGCCCTGGACAGTTCTGGCTACACCTTC. Residues: CASALDSSGYTF.

There are many counts of this clonotype. The rearrangement uses TRBV29-1 and TRBJ2-4; 12 bases are shared with TRBD2. Germline CDR1 SQVTM, CDR2 ANQGSEA. Trimming took 0 bases from V and 5 from J; bases not matched to a gene: 14. This CDR3 is 19 amino acids long. CDR3 residues: CSVEDLSVGLAGGQNIQYF. The CDR3 DNA sequence: TGCAGCGTTGAAGATCTTTCCGTAGGTCTAGCGGGAGGGCAAAACATTCAGTACTTC.

The rearrangement joins TRBV2 to TRBJ1-1; D gene unclear. The CDR3 consists of 14 residues. The germline gives CDR1 SNHLY, CDR2 FYNNEI. Trimming removed 7 bases from V and 2 bases from J, with 14 bases in between. For the CDR3, the DNA is TGTGCCAGCACCTCTCCGGGAATTAACACTGAAGCTTTCTTT. Translated: CASTSPGINTEAFF.

This clonotype turned up a few times. V usage is TRBV4-3 and J usage is TRBJ2-5; D gene unclear. From germline, CDR1 is LGHNA and CDR2 YSLEER. The length of the CDR3 is 14 residues. The V gene lost 4 bases and the J gene lost 4 bases, with 13 bases spanning the gap. In DNA form, the CDR3 reads TGCGCCAGCAGCCCGCGTGGTCGTAGAGAGACCCAGTACTTC. Its protein product is CASSPRGRRETQYF.

Many counts were recorded for this clonotype. The chain links TRBV6-2 or TRBV6-3 to TRBJ2-1, with 8 positions matching TRBD2. After removal of 6 bases from V and 6 bases from J, the junction contained 7 bases not matched to a gene. CDR1 and CDR2 from the germline V gene are MNHEY and SVGEGT. This CDR3 comprises 14 residues. This CDR3 is CASSRAGAGNEQFF. Here the CDR3 DNA reads TGTGCCAGCAGCCGAGCGGGAGCTGGCAATGAGCAGTTCTTC.

This chain links TRBV28 with TRBJ1-1, with D hard to call. CDR1 is MDHEN, CDR2 SYDVKM, per germline. V was trimmed by 5 bases and J by 2 bases, leaving 12 bases between them. The CDR3 contains 14 residues. The CDR3 reads CASSSPALNTEAFF. In DNA form, the CDR3 reads TGTGCCAGCAGTAGTCCAGCTCTCAACACTGAAGCTTTCTTT.

This clonotype came up a few times. CDR3 in amino acids: CASSLGPTGVNEQYF. The DNA of the CDR3 is TGTGCCAGCAGCTTGGGACCTACAGGGGTTAACGAGCAGTACTTC. The rearrangement links TRBV5-5 to TRBJ2-7; 7 bases align to TRBD1. Germline loops: CDR1 SGHKS, CDR2 YYEKEE (reference sequence). There are 15 residues in the CDR3. V shed 0 bases and J 5 bases; nucleotides not matched to a gene: 8.